The T cell receptor beta chain described here comes from a study of blood T cell repertoires in COVID-19. Across the study: Sources were T cells, B-cell-depleted T cells, or PBMCs; the material itself was cDNA or gDNA.

Authors' methods: The authors estimated nucleated cell counts from reference gene primer amplification. The assay was immunoSEQ multiplex PCR, and TCRdb's table has in-frame clones only and misses some. V and J calls and clone size are as listed in that table; D and trimming were resolved from the DNA. The table shows 130,000 or so clones, with roughly 90% occurring only once. The CDR3 covers 16 residues. V gave up 5 bases and J gave up 6 bases; unmatched junction bases: 13. Looked up from germline, CDR1 is LNHDA and CDR2 is SQIVND (reference sequence). This receptor was obtained from a man in his sixties or seventies with active COVID-19. This chain links TRBV19 with TRBJ2-7, with 10 bases matching TRBD1. Sequenced: peripheral blood. Here the CDR3 DNA reads TGTGCCAGTAGTTCCACCGGGACAGGGGCTGTCTGCGAGCAGTACTTC. Translating gives CASSSTGTGAVCEQYF. Full variable domain (remainder filled in from reference TRBV19 and TRBJ2-7): DGGITQSPKYLFRKEGQNVTLSCEQNLNHDAMYWYRQDPGQGLRLIYYSQIVNDFQKGDIAEGYSVSREKKESFPLTVTSAQKNPTAFYLCASSSTGTGAVCEQYFGPGTRLTVT.